A single sample is the source of the 7 T cell receptor beta chains below, sequenced in a study of patients and donors after allogeneic stem cell transplantation. TCRdb redid the calling of the RT-PCR reads with MiXCR, one entry per CDR3 protein. Counted here are some 880,000 distinct CDR3 sequences, about a sixth occurring once; the ten biggest clones make up roughly 6%. Specimen: blood, either unsorted or a sorted T cell fraction (not recorded which). All receptors derive from a human donor who was either an allogeneic HSCT recipient or a stem cell or donor lymphocyte infusion donor (not recorded which). It is not recorded whose cells these are; they may come from a transplant donor.

J is TRBJ1-2 and V is TRBV20-1; D unclear. V lost 6 bases and J 0 bases, leaving 11 bases between the germline ends. There are 13 residues in the CDR3. Germline CDR1 reads DFQATT; CDR2 reads SNEGSKA (reference sequence). The CDR3: CSAAGSANYGYTF. CDR3 coding DNA: TGCAGTGCGGCCGGATCAGCTAACTATGGCTACACCTTC.

This chain connects TRBV28 to TRBJ1-4, with TRBD1 identical over 8 bases. The CDR3 has 11 amino acids. Losses at the gene ends were 6 bases for V and 14 bases for J; bases not matched to a gene: 5. CDR1 MDHEN and CDR2 SYDVKM come from the germline V gene. The CDR3 is CASRMTGALFF. The DNA for the CDR3 is TGTGCCAGCAGGATGACAGGGGCCCTGTTTTTT.

V and J are TRBV6-5 and TRBJ2-3; D is unclear. This CDR3 is built from 16 residues. V lost 2 bases to trimming and J lost 1 base, with 13 bases between them. The germline gives CDR1 MNHEY, CDR2 SVGAGI. Here the CDR3 DNA reads TGTGCCAGCAGTTACACAATAGGTGGCGGCACAGATACGCAGTATTTT. Protein: CASSYTIGGGTDTQYF.

V gene TRBV5-6 combines with J gene TRBJ2-3, with a tentative D call TRBD1 (6 bases). The CDR3 runs 15 residues. V dropped 0 bases and J dropped 2 bases, with 10 bases sitting between them. Germline assignment: CDR1 SGHDT and CDR2 YYEEEE. The CDR3 nucleotides are TGTGCCAGCAGCTTGGAAGGGGGTACCACAGATACGCAGTATTTT. This translates into CASSLEGGTTDTQYF.

A few counts support this clonotype. The J gene is TRBJ2-2, the V gene TRBV20-1, with 8 nucleotides matching TRBD1. The CDR3 loop spans 16 amino acids. The ends lost 3 bases at V and 1 base at J; junction bases unmatched: 7. The V gene's germline CDR1 is DFQATT and CDR2 SNEGSKA (reference sequence). CDR3 region: CSARRHGQGNTGELFF. CDR3 bases: TGCAGTGCTAGGAGGCACGGACAGGGGAACACCGGGGAGCTGTTTTTT.

This clonotype has only a few counts. The chain employs TRBV6-6 and TRBJ2-4; D ambiguous. Trimming stripped 6 bases from V and 7 bases from J, with 13 bases between. The CDR3 is 13 amino acids. Germline CDR1 reads MNHNY; CDR2 reads SVGAGI (reference sequence). The CDR3 nucleotides read TGTGCCAGCAGGAGGCCCAGTTATAACATTCAGTACTTC. Its translation: CASRRPSYNIQYF.

The chain has TRBV6-1 and TRBJ2-7; 7 bases map to TRBD1. The V segment lost 6 bases and the J segment 0 bases; nucleotides outside the gene matches: 8. Looked up from germline, CDR1 is MNHNS and CDR2 is SASEGT. The CDR3 has 15 amino acids. CDR3 in DNA: TGTGCCAGCAGCCGAAACCGGGACAGCTCCTACGAGCAGTACTTC. It codes for CASSRNRDSSYEQYF.